This T cell receptor (beta chain) was recovered during a study of identical twins. Study outcomes and limitations: Modelling approaches yielded underestimates of out-of-frame TCR alpha sharing between monozygotic twins. Potential partial confounding of zero-insertion analyses by invariant MAIT and iNKT cells was noted.

CDR3 length: 12 residues. The germline V and J ends were trimmed by 7 bases and 5 bases, with 13 bases remaining between them. The germline V gene encodes CDR1 SQVTM and CDR2 ANQGSEA. This clonotype was counted a few times. Its specificity is unknown. Unique molecular identifiers were in the cDNA, with template-switch universal primer binding. TCRdb processed the 5' RACE reads anew with MiXCR; each CDR3 protein has one entry. The sample holds 700,000 or so distinct CDR3 sequences; approximately 9% are singletons and the top ten take 0.98%. The same sample was also studied in work on yellow fever vaccine responses in identical twins.

Source material: PBMCs. The chain uses TRBV29-1 and TRBJ2-3; TRBD1 might be the D (6 bases). The receptor comes from a young woman in good health. DNA for the CDR3: TGCAGCGGGCGGACAGCTGGAGATACGCAGTATTTT. It codes for CSGRTAGDTQYF.